The rows below give T cell receptor beta chains drawn from one sample of a study of blood T cell repertoires in COVID-19. Only in-frame clones appear in the TCRdb table, and some are missing; sequencing was by immunoSEQ multiplex PCR. The sample lists 20,000 to 25,000 clones; 84% were seen once. The sequenced sample was peripheral blood. Receptors originate from a man aged 35-49 years with acute or convalescent COVID-19. CDR3s include the opening cysteine and the closing phenylalanine or tryptophan. The order of the fields is CDR3 protein, CDR3 DNA, clone size, CDR3 length, D gene, V gene, J gene. A D gene is named only where the DNA matches it firmly. Part of the rows lack a size; the others show once, few, many or a class for expanded clones.

CDR3aa: CASSLVGTGGTGNTIYF
CDR3nt: TGTGCCAGCAGCTTAGTAGGGACGGGAGGTACTGGAAACACCATATATTTT
abundance: NA
len: 17
d_gene: NA
v_gene: TRBV7-2
j_gene: TRBJ1-3

CDR3aa: CASSLEGLKNTEAFF
CDR3nt: TGTGCCAGCAGTCTGGAGGGACTGAAGAACACTGAAGCTTTCTTT
abundance: NA
len: 15
d_gene: NA
v_gene: TRBV6-2/TRBV6-3
j_gene: TRBJ1-1

CDR3aa: CASSMVSGGATDTQYF
CDR3nt: TGTGCCAGTAGTATGGTTAGCGGGGGGGCCACAGATACGCAGTATTTT
abundance: NA
len: 16
d_gene: TRBD2
v_gene: TRBV19
j_gene: TRBJ2-3

CDR3aa: CASSLGRTIYEQYF
CDR3nt: TGTGCCAGCAGCTTGGGGCGGACAATCTACGAGCAGTACTTC
abundance: NA
len: 14
d_gene: NA
v_gene: TRBV5-6
j_gene: TRBJ2-7

CDR3aa: CASSLVGENQPQHF
CDR3nt: TGCGCCAGCAGCTTGGTTGGAGAGAATCAGCCCCAGCATTTT
abundance: once
len: 14
d_gene: NA
v_gene: TRBV5-1
j_gene: TRBJ1-5

CDR3aa: CASSRYRDSDGYTF
CDR3nt: TGTGCCAGCAGCCGGTACCGGGACTCGGACGGCTACACCTTC
abundance: NA
len: 14
d_gene: NA
v_gene: TRBV5-8
j_gene: TRBJ1-2

CDR3aa: CASSFRGTGGQPQHF
CDR3nt: TGTGCCAGCAGTTTCCGGGGGACAGGGGGCCAGCCCCAGCATTTT
abundance: few
len: 15
d_gene: TRBD1
v_gene: TRBV28
j_gene: TRBJ1-5

CDR3aa: CASSPYGGSEGYEQFF
CDR3nt: TGTGCCAGCAGTCCCTACGGTGGCTCGGAGGGGTATGAGCAGTTCTTC
abundance: NA
len: 16
d_gene: NA
v_gene: TRBV25-1
j_gene: TRBJ2-1

CDR3aa: CASSHSGSAYEQYF
CDR3nt: TGTGCCAGCAGCCATAGCGGGAGTGCTTACGAGCAGTACTTC
abundance: NA
len: 14
d_gene: TRBD2
v_gene: TRBV11-3
j_gene: TRBJ2-7

CDR3aa: CASSLDWEVAFF
CDR3nt: TGTGCCAGCAGCTTGGACTGGGAGGTAGCTTTCTTT
abundance: NA
len: 12
d_gene: NA
v_gene: TRBV5-4
j_gene: TRBJ1-1

CDR3aa: CASSSIRTGGNQPQHF
CDR3nt: TGTGCCAGTAGTAGCATCCGGACAGGGGGCAATCAGCCCCAGCATTTT
abundance: NA
len: 16
d_gene: TRBD1
v_gene: TRBV19
j_gene: TRBJ1-5

CDR3aa: CASSHGTGGRNTIYF
CDR3nt: TGTGCCAGCTCTCACGGGACAGGGGGCAGAAACACCATATATTTT
abundance: few
len: 15
d_gene: TRBD1
v_gene: TRBV18
j_gene: TRBJ1-3

CDR3aa: CASSRTGNEQFF
CDR3nt: TGTGCCAGTAGCAGGACAGGGAATGAGCAGTTCTTC
abundance: NA
len: 12
d_gene: TRBD1
v_gene: TRBV19
j_gene: TRBJ2-1

CDR3aa: CASSQEGAPNEKLFF
CDR3nt: TGCGCCAGCAGCCAAGAGGGGGCTCCTAATGAAAAACTGTTTTTT
abundance: once
len: 15
d_gene: NA
v_gene: TRBV4-1
j_gene: TRBJ1-4

CDR3aa: CASSLDGGTTNEKLFF
CDR3nt: TGTGCCAGCAGCTTAGACGGGGGAACAACTAATGAAAAACTGTTTTTT
abundance: once
len: 16
d_gene: NA
v_gene: TRBV7-2
j_gene: TRBJ1-4

CDR3aa: CASSLGQTDTQYF
CDR3nt: TGTGCCAGCAGCTTAGGCCAGACAGATACGCAGTATTTT
abundance: NA
len: 13
d_gene: NA
v_gene: TRBV7-8
j_gene: TRBJ2-3

CDR3aa: CATSDLPGVGGLHYNEQFF
CDR3nt: TGTGCCACCAGTGATTTGCCTGGGGTCGGGGGGTTACATTACAATGAGCAGTTCTTC
abundance: NA
len: 19
d_gene: TRBD2
v_gene: TRBV24-1
j_gene: TRBJ2-1

CDR3aa: CASSLDRNTEAFF
CDR3nt: TGTGCCAGCAGCTTAGATAGGAACACTGAAGCTTTCTTT
abundance: NA
len: 13
d_gene: NA
v_gene: TRBV7-8
j_gene: TRBJ1-1

CDR3aa: CASSHETSGASYEQYF
CDR3nt: TGTGCCAGCAGTCATGAGACTAGCGGGGCCTCCTACGAGCAGTACTTC
abundance: NA
len: 16
d_gene: TRBD2
v_gene: TRBV2
j_gene: TRBJ2-7

CDR3aa: CASSLSRGKDSPLHF
CDR3nt: TGTGCCAGCAGCTTATCGCGGGGGAAGGATTCACCCCTCCACTTT
abundance: NA
len: 15
d_gene: NA
v_gene: TRBV7-2
j_gene: TRBJ1-6